The next 17 T cell receptor beta chains were all read from a single sample in a study of cytomegalovirus exposure and HLA in healthy donors. Clones were read by immunoSEQ multiplex PCR, and TCRdb kept only the in-frame ones, dropping some. The repertoire includes 300,000 to 350,000 clones, nearly 90% of them detected once, and around 0.96% sits in the top ten. The sample taken for sequencing was PBMCs. These receptors were collected from a young man in good health and CMV-seronegative.

V and J are TRBV18 and TRBJ1-6, with a tentative D call TRBD1 (5 bases). This CDR3 has 15 residues. CDR1 KGHSH and CDR2 LQKENI come from the germline V gene. V shed 2 bases and J shed 8 bases, with 13 bases lying between them. CDR3 amino acids: CASSPTAGFDSPLHF. For the CDR3, the DNA is TGTGCCAGCTCACCAACGGCAGGGTTCGATTCACCCCTCCACTTT.

J is TRBJ1-1 and V is TRBV5-6, with D unresolved. CDR1 SGHDT and CDR2 YYEEEE come from the germline V gene. Deletions cut 5 bases from V and 4 bases from J, with 24 bases between. CDR3 length equals 17 residues. CDR3 DNA: TGTGCCAGCAGTTTCGCCGGCGCCCGCGGAAGTGGCACTGAAGCTTTCTTT. This translates into CASSFAGARGSGTEAFF.

The chain uses TRBV29-1 and TRBJ2-3, with D possibly being TRBD2 (6 bases). The germline V gene has CDR1 SQVTM and CDR2 ANQGSEA. Trimming cost V 5 bases and J 4 bases, with 22 bases left between them. CDR3 length: 16 residues. The CDR3 protein is CSVCPRGSSRADTQYF. CDR3 sequence (DNA): TGCAGCGTTTGCCCCCGGGGGTCTTCCCGGGCAGATACGCAGTATTTT.

The chain employs TRBV19 and TRBJ2-2; no reliable D call. This CDR3 is 12 amino acids long. Trimming took 9 bases from V and 6 from J, leaving 11 bases between them. CDR1 LNHDA and CDR2 SQIVND come from the germline V gene (reference sequence). The CDR3 sequence is CASDHRAGELFF. CDR3 nucleotides: TGTGCCAGCGACCACCGGGCCGGGGAGCTGTTTTTT.

The chain links TRBV7-9 to TRBJ2-1, with 9 bases matching TRBD1. V was pared by 1 base and J by 6 bases, with 4 bases of the junction left unmatched. The length of the CDR3 is 15 residues. Germline V gives CDR1 SEHNR, CDR2 FQNEAQ (reference sequence). CDR3 residues: CASSLGGQGPNEQFF. The CDR3 DNA sequence: TGTGCCAGCAGCTTAGGGGGACAGGGTCCCAATGAGCAGTTCTTC.

In DNA, the CDR3 is TGTGCCAGCAGCCGCCTGGGGACAGGGTCCTACGAGCAGTACTTC. Amino acid sequence: CASSRLGTGSYEQYF. This chain links TRBV6-1 with TRBJ2-7, with TRBD1 identical over 9 bases. J was trimmed by 1 base and V by 6 bases; bases with no gene match: 7. The germline V gene has CDR1 MNHNS and CDR2 SASEGT. This CDR3 contains 15 residues.

The chain couples TRBV7-2 to TRBJ2-3, with TRBD2 matching over 8 bases. The germline CDR1 and CDR2 sequences are SGHTA and FQGNSA. The CDR3 spans 16 residues. J was trimmed by 4 bases and V by 1 base; bases with no gene match: 7. CDR3 protein: CASSLVAGGPADTQYF. In DNA form, the CDR3 reads TGTGCCAGCAGCTTAGTGGCGGGGGGTCCGGCAGATACGCAGTATTTT.

The chain has TRBV6-1 and TRBJ1-4; D unresolved. Per germline, CDR1 MNHNS and CDR2 SASEGT. V was clipped by 6 bases and J by 4 bases, with 9 bases between them. The CDR3 consists of 13 residues. CDR3 sequence (DNA): TGTGCCAGCAGGAGGGCCCTTAATGAAAAACTGTTTTTT. It is translated as CASRRALNEKLFF.

Only one count was recorded for this clone. The chain combines TRBV2 with TRBJ2-3; D not certain. The CDR3 is 11 amino acids. Germline CDR1 is SNHLY and CDR2 is FYNNEI. V dropped 10 bases and J dropped 6 bases, with 11 bases sitting between them. The DNA for the CDR3 is TGTGCCACCCGGGTCGGGGATACGCAGTATTTT. The encoded protein is CATRVGDTQYF. Using reference TRBV2 and TRBJ2-3 for the parts outside the CDR3, the full variable domain is EPEVTQTPSHQVTQMGQEVILRCVPISNHLYFYWYRQILGQKVEFLVSFYNNEISEKSEIFDDQFSVERPDGSNFTLKIRSTKLEDSAMYFCATRVGDTQYFGPGTRLTVL.

The genes are TRBV10-2 and TRBJ1-1; possible D gene TRBD1, 5 bases. The V and J ends lost 6 bases and 1 base respectively, with 9 bases between them. Germline CDR1 is WSHSY and CDR2 is SAAADI. This CDR3 contains 13 residues. For the CDR3, the DNA is TGCGCCAGCAGCGCGACAGAGAACACTGAAGCTTTCTTT. Its translation: CASSATENTEAFF.

The chain links TRBV18 to TRBJ2-1; 13 positions agree with TRBD2. The CDR3 has 18 residues. Losses at the gene ends were 1 base for V and 0 bases for J; bases not matched to a gene: 3. Germline V CDR1 and CDR2: KGHSH, LQKENI. The CDR3 reads CASSPRTSGGSSYNEQFF. CDR3 DNA sequence: TGTGCCAGCTCACCACGGACTAGCGGGGGAAGCTCCTACAATGAGCAGTTCTTC.

This clone was recorded once. The chain uses TRBV7-2 and TRBJ2-5, with 12 positions matching TRBD2. CDR1 and CDR2 from the germline V gene are SGHTA and FQGNSA. After removal of 5 bases from V and 2 bases from J, the junction contained 9 bases not matched to a gene. CDR3 length: 17 residues. The CDR3 DNA sequence: TGTGCCAGCAGCCCGTTCCCTCTAGCGGGGGGGCAAGAGACCCAGTACTTC. Amino acids: CASSPFPLAGGQETQYF.

This clone was found once. V usage is TRBV30 and J usage is TRBJ2-7; TRBD2 might be the D (6 bases). The CDR3 is 13 amino acids. Trimming removed 4 bases at V and 5 bases at J, with 15 bases between. Germline values: CDR1 GTSNPN, CDR2 SVGIG (reference sequence). The chain's CDR3 is CAWNGGDTHEQYF. The CDR3 DNA follows: TGTGCCTGGAATGGAGGGGATACCCACGAGCAGTACTTC.

The chain recombines TRBV1 with TRBJ2-7; TRBD2 was called by the table and not checked on the DNA. TRBV1 is a listed pseudogene. This CDR3 is 16 amino acids long. Written as DNA, the CDR3 is TGCACCAGCAGCCAATCGCACGGACTGGGAGCCTACGAGCAGTACTTC. Translating it yields CTSSQSHGLGAYEQYF.

The V gene is TRBV4-1, the J gene TRBJ2-5; 7 nucleotides match TRBD1. Unmatched junction bases numbered 6, after V lost 3 bases and J lost 2 bases. Looked up from germline, CDR1 is MGHRA and CDR2 is YSYEKL. The CDR3 runs 15 residues. The CDR3 DNA reads TGCGCCAGCAGCCAGCCTGGACAGGCGCAAGAGACCCAGTACTTC. This codes for CASSQPGQAQETQYF.

The rearrangement links TRBV27 to TRBJ2-2; D possibly corresponds to TRBD2 (6 bases). CDR3 length equals 15 residues. The V gene lost 4 bases and the J gene lost 6 bases, with 15 bases spanning the gap. The germline V gene encodes CDR1 MNHEY and CDR2 SMNVEV (reference sequence). The CDR3 protein is CASSSPPTSSGELFF. The CDR3 DNA reads TGTGCCAGCAGTTCGCCGCCAACTAGCTCCGGGGAGCTGTTTTTT.

The genes are TRBV30 and TRBJ1-6; possibly TRBD1 for D (5 bases). CDR3 length equals 13 residues. Deletions cut 2 bases from V and 10 bases from J, with 12 bases between. Germline CDR1 and CDR2: GTSNPN and SVGIG (reference sequence). CDR3 bases: TGTGCCTGGAGTTCAAGGGGTGACTCACCCCTCCACTTT. Amino acids: CAWSSRGDSPLHF.